This T cell receptor beta chain was retrieved from a study of regulatory T cells in long-lasting Graves disease. The study's findings and limits: Those with persistent disease had in common more public clonotypes (approximately 2,500) than new patients (roughly 1,000). Owing to a sample size that was small, accuracy may have been reduced.

Researchers made TCR beta libraries by using iRepertoire HTBI primers and running Arm-PCR on CDR3 regions. TCRdb reprocessed the multiplex PCR reads with MiXCR, giving one entry per CDR3 protein. The data hold about 460,000 distinct CDR3 sequences, with approximately 15% observed a single time. The length of the CDR3 is 17 residues. CDR1 and CDR2 (germline): MNHNS, SASEGT. Trimming removed 0 bases from V and 3 bases from J; junction bases left unmatched: 7. This clonotype was recorded many times. The antigen is unknown. The time point was: newly diagnosed GD, antithyroid drugs for less than 3 months. The authors made the TCR library using RNA they extracted from PBMCs. The sample was also reused in another study, on T cells in Graves' hyperthyroidism and ophthalmopathy.

The clonotype was recovered from a woman aged 50 to 60 with Graves disease. This rearrangement joins TRBV6-1 to TRBJ2-3; 9 nucleotides match TRBD2. The sequenced sample was peripheral blood mononuclear cells (PBMCs), obtained at new diagnosis, from a patient treated with antithyroid drugs. The CDR3 nucleotides are TGTGCCAGCAGTGAAGCTCGAGCGGGAGGTGGAACAGATACGCAGTATTTT. Translating it yields CASSEARAGGGTDTQYF.